The next 17 T cell receptor beta chains were all read from a single sample in a study of T cell repertoires in ileal Crohn's disease. Using immunoSEQ multiplex PCR, the repertoire was profiled, and TCRdb retains in-frame clones only, with some absent. Of about 14,000 clones listed, just under 80% are singletons. Sequencing was carried out using ileal tissue. These receptors were collected from an adult with Crohn's disease.

V usage is TRBV30 and J usage is TRBJ2-5, with D perhaps TRBD1 (6 bases). CDR3 length: 13 residues. Germline CDR1 and CDR2: GTSNPN and SVGIG (reference sequence). Between the trimmed V and J ends, which lost 4 bases and 1 base, there was a span of 10 bases. DNA for the CDR3: TGTGCCTGGAAAGTACAGGGCCAAGAGACCCAGTACTTC. Translation: CAWKVQGQETQYF.

This clone has a handful of counts. The V and J genes are TRBV6-6 and TRBJ2-3; D uncertain. This CDR3 spans 9 amino acids. Trimming shortened V by 7 bases and J by 11 bases, and 7 bases separated the two germline ends. CDR1 is MNHNY, CDR2 SVGAGI, per germline (reference sequence). The CDR3 is CASTKMQYF. CDR3 DNA sequence: TGTGCCAGCACTAAAATGCAGTATTTT.

Comments on this clone: The junction shows a germline mismatch at one end, possibly a read error. The chain is built from TRBV29-1 and TRBJ2-7; 8 positions agree with TRBD2. CDR3 length: 13 amino acids. From germline, CDR1 is SQVTM and CDR2 ANQGSEA. The CDR3 loop is CSAEAGVADEQYF. DNA for the CDR3: TGCAGCGCTGAAGCGGGAGTTGCGGACGAGCAGTACTTC.

The rearrangement links TRBV30 to TRBJ1-2, with 7 bases matching TRBD1. Losses at the gene ends were 3 bases for V and 10 bases for J; bases not matched to a gene: 5. Per the germline V gene, CDR1 is GTSNPN and CDR2 is SVGIG (reference sequence). This CDR3 has 11 amino acids. The DNA for the CDR3 is TGTGCCTGGAGAAACCAGGGGGACTACACCTTC. Amino acid sequence: CAWRNQGDYTF.

This sequence joins TRBV9 and TRBJ2-3; 8 bases map to TRBD2. The CDR3 has 19 amino acids. Germline V gene data show CDR1 as SGDLS and CDR2 as YYNGEE. V trimming: 3 bases; J trimming: 3 bases; junction bases outside the gene matches: 18. The DNA for the CDR3 is TGTGCCAGCAGCGACGGCCTAAAAGGCGGGGGGTCCAAAACAGATACGCAGTATTTT. Translating it yields CASSDGLKGGGSKTDTQYF.

The V call is TRBV6-5, the J call TRBJ1-4; D perhaps matches TRBD1 (6 bases). V lost 2 bases and J lost 7, with 17 bases in between. This CDR3 comprises 16 residues. CDR1 is MNHEY and CDR2 is SVGAGI in the germline V gene. The CDR3 DNA is TGTGCCAGCAGTTACATCCTCGGGACAATCCCTGAAAAACTGTTTTTT. Translated, it gives CASSYILGTIPEKLFF.

This chain uses TRBV5-1 with TRBJ2-7, with D maybe TRBD2 (7 bases). The V end lost 4 bases, the J end lost 2 bases, and 16 bases lay between the germline ends. The CDR3 has 15 amino acids. CDR1 is SGHRS, CDR2 YFSETQ, per germline. The CDR3 loop is CASSGGQGLAYEQYF. Here the CDR3 DNA reads TGCGCCAGCAGCGGGGGACAAGGACTAGCCTACGAGCAGTACTTC. Supplemented by reference TRBV5-1 and TRBJ2-7, the full variable domain reads KAGVTQTPRYLIKTRGQQVTLSCSPISGHRSVSWYQQTPGQGLQFLFEYFSETQRNKGNFPGRFSGRQFSNSRSEMNVSTLELGDSALYLCASSGGQGLAYEQYFGPGTRLTVT.

Judged by abundance, this clone is medium-sized. The rearrangement links TRBV7-9 to TRBJ1-2; 7 bases fit TRBD1. V trimming: 3 bases; J trimming: 6 bases; junction bases outside the gene matches: 1. Germline V lookup: CDR1 SEHNR, CDR2 FQNEAQ (reference sequence). The CDR3 has 12 residues. The CDR3 DNA sequence: TGTGCCAGCAGCTTCGGGACAGATGGCTACACCTTC. Translated, it gives CASSFGTDGYTF.

The rearrangement uses TRBV30 and TRBJ2-3; TRBD1 matches 8 bases. The germline gives CDR1 GTSNPN, CDR2 SVGIG (reference sequence). The CDR3 is made up of 16 amino acids. Unmatched junction bases numbered 9, after V lost 2 bases and J lost 2 bases. In nucleotides, the CDR3 is TGTGCCTGGAGTCCCGGACAGGGTCTTTACACAGATACGCAGTATTTT. It is translated as CAWSPGQGLYTDTQYF.

The chain couples TRBV5-4 to TRBJ2-5; 8 bases match TRBD2. The V gene's germline CDR1 is SGHNT and CDR2 YYREEE (reference sequence). The V segment lost 0 bases and the J segment 5 bases; nucleotides outside the gene matches: 6. The CDR3 runs to 15 residues. This CDR3 reads CASSLVGRGRETQYF. CDR3 coding DNA: TGTGCCAGCAGCTTGGTCGGGAGGGGTCGCGAGACCCAGTACTTC.

The chain has TRBV7-2 and TRBJ1-1, with no clear D. The CDR3 length is 12 residues. Between the trimmed V and J ends, which lost 10 bases and 5 bases, there was a span of 14 bases. Germline assignment: CDR1 SGHTA and CDR2 FQGNSA. Here the CDR3 DNA reads TGTGCCACCCTATCGCGGCTGACTGAAGCTTTCTTT. Protein sequence: CATLSRLTEAFF.

The chain has TRBV28 and TRBJ1-1; D gene uncertain. The CDR3 has 11 amino acids. V dropped 6 bases and J dropped 11 bases, with 13 bases sitting between them. Germline-derived CDR1 and CDR2 are MDHEN and SYDVKM. The CDR3 loop reads CASRRGFGAFF. In DNA, the CDR3 is TGTGCCAGCAGAAGAGGGTTTGGGGCTTTCTTT.

J is TRBJ2-5 and V is TRBV29-1, with unresolved D. The CDR3 is made up of 13 amino acids. V shed 1 base and J shed 2 bases, with 8 bases lying between them. Germline CDR1 and CDR2: SQVTM and ANQGSEA. The CDR3 loop is CSVEVVVQETQYF. The DNA of the CDR3 is TGCAGCGTTGAAGTGGTAGTTCAAGAGACCCAGTACTTC.

This clone was observed a few times. The chain carries TRBV27 and TRBJ1-5, with TRBD1 matching 7 bases. The CDR3 sequence is 17 residues long. Unmatched junction bases numbered 9, after V lost 3 bases and J lost 1 base. The V gene's germline CDR1 is MNHEY and CDR2 SMNVEV (reference sequence). The CDR3 reads CASSLTGSGLSNQPQHF. CDR3 nucleotide sequence: TGTGCCAGCAGTTTGACAGGGTCAGGGTTGAGCAATCAGCCCCAGCATTTT.

The chain carries TRBV7-3 and TRBJ2-5, with D possibly being TRBD2 (6 bases). CDR1 is SGHTA and CDR2 is FQGTGA in the germline V gene. The length of the CDR3 is 14 residues. Deletions cut 3 bases from V and 4 bases from J, with 12 bases between. This CDR3 reads CASSLSGGRETQYF. The CDR3 bases are TGTGCCAGCAGCTTGAGTGGGGGGAGAGAGACCCAGTACTTC.

The V gene is TRBV5-1, the J gene TRBJ2-5, with 12 bases lining up with TRBD2. This CDR3 has 14 amino acids. Germline values: CDR1 SGHRS, CDR2 YFSETQ. The V gene end was trimmed by 4 bases and the J gene end by 5 bases; junction bases not matched to a gene: 3. The CDR3 DNA reads TGCGCCAGCAGCCGGACTAGCGGGGATGAGACCCAGTACTTC. Translation gives CASSRTSGDETQYF.

The chain has TRBV2 and TRBJ2-7, with D perhaps TRBD1 (6 bases). The CDR3 length is 13 residues. Germline CDR1 reads SNHLY; CDR2 reads FYNNEI. V was clipped by 6 bases and J by 6 bases, with 15 bases between them. CDR3 DNA sequence: TGTGCCAGCAGGTCATTCCAGGGGAGCGAGCAGTACTTC. Translating gives CASRSFQGSEQYF.